Sequencing of this TCR beta chain was carried out in a study of OX40 agonist ivuxolimab in advanced cancers. In the study overall: Clinicians treated patients with ivuxolimab, an agonistic anti-OX40 (CD134) antibody. Earlier anti-PD-1, anti-PD-L1 or anti-CTLA-4 therapy was permitted; about 39% had received some.

Concerning this clone itself: No antigen is known for it.

Data came from immunoSEQ multiplex PCR; TCRdb stores just in-frame clones and leaves some out. Among about 88,000 clones listed, roughly 85% were seen once. Study-wide results and caveats: The study observed clonal expansion of CD4+ and CD8+ blood T cells by week 6 at 0.1 to 3.0 mg/kg.

This TCR was recovered from an adult with an advanced solid tumor such as melanoma, head and neck, liver or kidney cancer. The sequences come from CD4+ or CD8+ T cells sorted from blood, collected in a trial of the OX40 agonist ivuxolimab.

Written as DNA, the CDR3 is TGCGCCAGCAGCCTTCGGATACAAACCAGGGGGACAACCACCGGGGAGCTGTTTTTT. It is translated as CASSLRIQTRGTTTGELFF. V is TRBV4-1 and J is TRBJ2-2; the match to TRBD1 covers 7 bases. The length of the CDR3 is 19 residues. Trimming removed 4 bases from V and 4 bases from J; junction bases left unmatched: 18. Per germline, CDR1 MGHRA and CDR2 YSYEKL.